This T cell receptor (beta chain) derives from a study of beta chain features in type 1 diabetes. This CDR3 comprises 12 residues. The V gene lost 2 bases and the J gene lost 5 bases, with 7 bases spanning the gap. In germline, CDR1 is MNHNY, CDR2 SVGAGI (reference sequence). What was sequenced were expressed TCRB transcripts, since all of the isolated RNA had been reverse transcribed. This table comes from immunoSEQ multiplex PCR, and its TCRdb copy is limited to in-frame clones, with some not included. The table lists 400,000 or so clones, about 12% of them singletons. General study findings and limits: All four CD4+ subsets from Type 1 diabetes patients carried moderately but significantly shorter TCRB CDR3s.

This clone turned up a few times. As yet, its antigen is unknown. This clonotype originated in a young woman with type 1 diabetes. The rearrangement joins TRBV6-6 to TRBJ2-7; D perhaps matches TRBD1 (6 bases). The sample was naive CD4+ T cells from blood. The CDR3 here is CASSYTGNEQYF. Here the CDR3 DNA reads TGTGCCAGCAGTTACACAGGGAACGAGCAGTACTTC.